One sample yielded the 25 T cell receptor beta chains listed below, sequenced in a study of blood T cell repertoires in COVID-19. Assay: immunoSEQ multiplex PCR; the TCRdb copy retains only in-frame clones and omits some. The table has 180,000 or so clones, 86% seen once. Sequencing was performed on PBMCs or T cells enriched from blood (not recorded which). The receptors come from a woman aged 25-40 years who had recovered from COVID-19.

In its sample, this clone was seen a few times. The rearrangement links TRBV7-9 to TRBJ1-1, with unresolved D. The germline V gene encodes CDR1 SEHNR and CDR2 FQNEAQ (reference sequence). The CDR3 is 12 residues long. Trimming took off 5 bases at V and 0 bases at J, with 4 bases between the two ends. The DNA of the CDR3 is TGTGCCAGCAGCCGTATGAACACTGAAGCTTTCTTT. Protein product: CASSRMNTEAFF.

This clone was seen only once. This chain connects TRBV5-1 to TRBJ2-1, with unresolved D. The CDR3 has 17 residues. CDR1 SGHRS and CDR2 YFSETQ come from the germline V gene. Deletions cut 4 bases from V and 0 bases from J, with 17 bases between. The CDR3 DNA follows: TGCGCCAGCAGCCAATTTCAGTCAGCGAGCTCCTACAATGAGCAGTTCTTC. This sequence encodes CASSQFQSASSYNEQFF.

The V and J genes are TRBV19 and TRBJ2-7; D perhaps matches TRBD1 (6 bases). The germline CDR1 and CDR2 sequences are LNHDA and SQIVND (reference sequence). V shed 4 bases and J shed 5 bases, with 12 bases lying between them. The CDR3 spans 13 residues. This CDR3 reads CASSTQGINEQYF. Here the CDR3 DNA reads TGTGCCAGTAGTACCCAGGGGATTAACGAGCAGTACTTC.

This chain links TRBV2 with TRBJ1-2, with no clear D. This CDR3 spans 14 amino acids. Per the germline V gene, CDR1 is SNHLY and CDR2 is FYNNEI. The V end was cut by 7 bases, the J end by 7 bases, with 19 bases between. The CDR3 DNA follows: TGTGCCAGCACGTCATCTTACCTAGGCGGTGGCTACACCTTC. This gives the protein CASTSSYLGGGYTF.

This chain connects TRBV28 to TRBJ2-1; 10 bases match TRBD2. V was clipped by 3 bases and J by 6 bases; unmatched bases: 8. The CDR3 covers 16 residues. Germline V gives CDR1 MDHEN, CDR2 SYDVKM. CDR3 nucleotide sequence: TGTGCCAGCAGTTTGGTCGGGCTAGCGGGAGTCAATGAGCAGTTCTTC. This codes for CASSLVGLAGVNEQFF.

The rearrangement links TRBV20-1 to TRBJ2-7; TRBD1 aligns across 9 bases. V was clipped by 3 bases and J by 12 bases; unmatched bases: 15. The CDR3 has 14 residues. Germline V lookup: CDR1 DFQATT, CDR2 SNEGSKA (reference sequence). This CDR3 reads CSASLGSTGGRGYF. The CDR3, as DNA: TGCAGTGCTAGTTTGGGCAGCACAGGGGGCAGAGGGTACTTC.

The chain combines TRBV3-1 (or the pseudogene TRBV3-2) with TRBJ2-3; 8 bases line up with TRBD2. From germline, CDR1 is LGHDT and CDR2 YNNKEL (reference sequence). V lost 11 bases and J lost 0; bases outside the gene matches: 31. The CDR3 runs to 22 residues. CDR3 sequence: CAETLCRALAVEFRTSTDTQYF. For the CDR3, the DNA is TGTGCCGAAACACTATGTCGGGCACTAGCGGTAGAATTTAGAACGAGCACAGATACGCAGTATTTT.

This clone was seen only a few times. This CDR3 is CASSVGVSPDTQYF. In nucleotides, the CDR3 is TGTGCCAGCAGCGTAGGGGTTAGCCCAGATACGCAGTATTTT. The chain recombines TRBV9 with TRBJ2-3; D unresolved. V lost 0 bases and J lost 4, with 9 bases in between. Germline CDR1 is SGDLS and CDR2 is YYNGEE. The CDR3 is 14 amino acids.

This sequence joins TRBV2 and TRBJ2-7; 10 bases align to TRBD1. This CDR3 comprises 16 residues. Germline CDR1 SNHLY, CDR2 FYNNEI. Losses at the gene ends were 0 bases for V and 6 bases for J; bases not matched to a gene: 8. CDR3 DNA sequence: TGTGCCAGCAGTGAAGCGCTTGTGGGACAGGGGAGCGAGCAGTACTTC. Its translation: CASSEALVGQGSEQYF.

The V and J genes are TRBV27 and TRBJ1-5; 8 bases are shared with TRBD1. From germline, CDR1 is MNHEY and CDR2 SMNVEV (reference sequence). The length of the CDR3 is 18 residues. V lost 6 bases, J lost 3 bases, and 16 bases stayed unmatched. Here the CDR3 reads CASSFRSRWGQVNQPQHF. The DNA of the CDR3 is TGTGCCAGCAGCTTCCGAAGTCGGTGGGGACAGGTCAATCAGCCCCAGCATTTT.

The J gene is TRBJ1-2, the V gene TRBV24-1, with 9 bases lining up with TRBD1. Germline trimming cut 4 bases from V and 5 bases from J; bases unmatched to any gene: 7. Per the germline V gene, CDR1 is KGHDR and CDR2 is SFDVKD. There are 15 residues in the CDR3. CDR3 residues: CATSDSQGAEYGYTF. In DNA, the CDR3 is TGTGCCACCAGTGACTCACAGGGGGCGGAATATGGCTACACCTTC.

The chain combines TRBV28 with TRBJ1-5, with D tentatively TRBD1 (6 bases). Trimming cost V 5 bases and J 4 bases, with 15 bases left between them. The CDR3 totals 15 residues. Germline CDR1 is MDHEN and CDR2 is SYDVKM. The CDR3 spells CASSVLQGGNQPQHF. The CDR3 bases are TGTGCCAGCAGTGTACTCCAAGGGGGAAATCAGCCCCAGCATTTT. The full variable domain, rest sourced from reference TRBV28 and TRBJ1-5, is DVKVTQSSRYLVKRTGEKVFLECVQDMDHENMFWYRQDPGLGLRLIYFSYDVKMKEKGDIPEGYSVSREKKERFSLILESASTNQTSMYLCASSVLQGGNQPQHFGDGTRLSIL.

This chain connects TRBV9 to TRBJ2-5, with 7 positions matching TRBD2. CDR3 length equals 15 residues. V shed 4 bases and J 4 bases; nucleotides not matched to a gene: 10. CDR1 and CDR2 (germline): SGDLS, YYNGEE. The CDR3 here is CASSPGGRIGETQYF. The CDR3 bases are TGTGCCAGCAGCCCCGGGGGGAGGATCGGAGAGACCCAGTACTTC.

This clone was counted a single time. V and J are TRBV9 and TRBJ2-1; TRBD1 is a possible D gene (6 bases). This CDR3 spans 15 amino acids. Germline lookup yields CDR1 SGDLS and CDR2 YYNGEE. Trimming cost V 3 bases and J 2 bases, with 12 bases left between them. As DNA, the CDR3 is TGTGCCAGCAGCGAGACAGGATTAACCTACAATGAGCAGTTCTTC. Translated: CASSETGLTYNEQFF.

The chain has TRBV19 and TRBJ2-1; TRBD2 is a possible D gene (6 bases). Germline assignment: CDR1 LNHDA and CDR2 SQIVND (reference sequence). Deletions cut 1 base from V and 2 bases from J, with 9 bases between. The CDR3 is 15 residues long. The CDR3 loop is CASSIAGDAYNEQFF. In DNA, the CDR3 is TGTGCCAGTAGTATAGCGGGAGATGCCTACAATGAGCAGTTCTTC.

The chain has TRBV6-5 and TRBJ2-2; unclear D gene. CDR3 size: 12 residues. Germline-derived CDR1 and CDR2 are MNHEY and SVGAGI. V was pared by 6 bases and J by 8 bases, with 10 bases between. The CDR3 DNA follows: TGTGCCAGCAGCCGTAATCCGGGGGAGCTGTTTTTT. Translated: CASSRNPGELFF.

The sample holds one count of this clone. The chain uses TRBV2 and TRBJ2-2, with TRBD2 matching over 7 bases. Trimming took 2 bases from V and 1 from J; bases not matched to a gene: 4. The germline V gene encodes CDR1 SNHLY and CDR2 FYNNEI. This CDR3 contains 16 residues. DNA of the CDR3: TGTGCCAGCAGTGAATACGCTAGCGGGAACACCGGGGAGCTGTTTTTT. Protein: CASSEYASGNTGELFF.

The V gene is TRBV28, the J gene TRBJ2-5, with 8 positions matching TRBD1. V trimming: 5 bases; J trimming: 1 base; junction bases outside the gene matches: 6. The CDR3 spans 15 residues. Per the germline V gene, CDR1 is MDHEN and CDR2 is SYDVKM. CDR3 sequence (DNA): TGTGCCAGCAGTGAGAGGACAGGGTTCCAAGAGACCCAGTACTTC. This sequence encodes CASSERTGFQETQYF.

The chain carries TRBV25-1 and TRBJ2-7, with no clear D. With 10 bases removed from V and 0 bases from J, the gap between germline ends came to 7 bases. CDR3 size: 11 residues. CDR1 MGHDK and CDR2 SYGVNS come from the germline V gene. Here the CDR3 reads CATRSSYEQYF. As DNA, the CDR3 is TGTGCCACCCGGAGCTCCTACGAGCAGTACTTC.

The genes are TRBV28 and TRBJ2-1; 9 bases are shared with TRBD2. The ends lost 4 bases at V and 9 bases at J; junction bases unmatched: 4. The CDR3 is 13 amino acids. The V gene's germline CDR1 is MDHEN and CDR2 SYDVKM. CDR3 DNA: TGTGCCAGCAGTTCCCCAGCGGGGGGTGAGCAGTTCTTC. This translates into CASSSPAGGEQFF.

The chain carries TRBV28 and TRBJ1-2, with unresolved D. There are 14 residues in the CDR3. CDR1 is MDHEN, CDR2 SYDVKM, per germline. Trimming removed 1 base from V and 4 bases from J, with 10 bases in between. CDR3 coding DNA: TGTGCCAGCAGTTTATACGGGGAAATCTATGGCTACACCTTC. Encoded protein: CASSLYGEIYGYTF.

The V and J genes are TRBV18 and TRBJ2-5, with 8 bases that match TRBD1. The germline V gene has CDR1 KGHSH and CDR2 LQKENI. V was clipped by 3 bases and J by 5 bases; unmatched bases: 14. The CDR3 extends over 17 amino acids. The CDR3 DNA sequence: TGTGCCAGCTCACCCCACCAGCCCGGACAGGGTGTCGAGACCCAGTACTTC. Protein product: CASSPHQPGQGVETQYF.

The rearrangement uses TRBV5-4 and TRBJ1-3; D is possibly TRBD1 (6 bases). CDR1 and CDR2 from the germline V gene are SGHNT and YYREEE (reference sequence). V was trimmed by 0 bases and J by 4 bases, leaving 14 bases between them. The CDR3 length is 16 residues. CDR3 DNA: TGTGCCAGCAGCTTGGAGATGGGGGCGCGAGGAAACACCATATATTTT. Amino acid sequence: CASSLEMGARGNTIYF.

J is TRBJ1-2 and V is TRBV6-2 or TRBV6-3, with TRBD1 matching 7 bases. V shed 0 bases, J shed 6 bases, and the junction held 7 bases outside the gene matches. The CDR3 sequence is 15 residues long. Germline V gene lookup returns CDR1 MNHEY and CDR2 SVGEGT. In DNA form, the CDR3 reads TGTGCCAGCAGTTACTCAGGGGGCGCTTTGAATGGCTACACCTTC. The encoded protein is CASSYSGGALNGYTF.

This chain links TRBV5-6 with TRBJ2-5, with D possibly matching TRBD2 (6 bases). The CDR3 totals 14 residues. V was cut by 0 bases and J by 0 bases, with 6 bases left in between. From germline, CDR1 is SGHDT and CDR2 YYEEEE. This CDR3 reads CASSLGGNQETQYF. The CDR3 DNA sequence: TGTGCCAGCAGCTTGGGCGGGAACCAAGAGACCCAGTACTTC.